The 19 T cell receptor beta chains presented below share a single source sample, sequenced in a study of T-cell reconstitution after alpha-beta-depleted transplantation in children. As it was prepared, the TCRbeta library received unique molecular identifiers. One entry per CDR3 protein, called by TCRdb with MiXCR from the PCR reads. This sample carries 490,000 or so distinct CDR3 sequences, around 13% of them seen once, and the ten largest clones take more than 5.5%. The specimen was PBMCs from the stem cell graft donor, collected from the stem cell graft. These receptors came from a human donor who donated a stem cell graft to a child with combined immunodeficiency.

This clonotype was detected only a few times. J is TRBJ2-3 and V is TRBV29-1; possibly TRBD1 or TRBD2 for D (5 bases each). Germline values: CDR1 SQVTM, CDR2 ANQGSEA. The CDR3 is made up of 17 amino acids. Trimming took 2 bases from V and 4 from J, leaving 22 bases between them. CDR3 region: CSVESTGPGYLADTQYF. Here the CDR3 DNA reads TGCAGCGTTGAATCAACGGGGCCCGGGTACTTAGCAGATACGCAGTATTTT.

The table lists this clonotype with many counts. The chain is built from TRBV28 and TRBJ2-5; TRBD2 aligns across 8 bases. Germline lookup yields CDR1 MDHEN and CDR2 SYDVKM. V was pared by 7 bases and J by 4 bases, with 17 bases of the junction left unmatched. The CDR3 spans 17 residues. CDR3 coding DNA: TGTGCCAGCACCCCGGGGGGGATGGGGAGGAATGGAGAGACCCAGTACTTC. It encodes CASTPGGMGRNGETQYF.

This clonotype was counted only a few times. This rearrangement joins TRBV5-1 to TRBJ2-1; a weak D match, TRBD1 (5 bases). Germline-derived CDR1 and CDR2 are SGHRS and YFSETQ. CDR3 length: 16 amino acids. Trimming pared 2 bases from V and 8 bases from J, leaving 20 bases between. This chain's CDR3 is CASSLGQGFAEDEQFF. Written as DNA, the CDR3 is TGCGCCAGCAGCTTAGGGCAGGGTTTTGCCGAGGATGAGCAGTTCTTC. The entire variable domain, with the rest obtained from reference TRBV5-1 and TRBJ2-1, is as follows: KAGVTQTPRYLIKTRGQQVTLSCSPISGHRSVSWYQQTPGQGLQFLFEYFSETQRNKGNFPGRFSGRQFSNSRSEMNVSTLELGDSALYLCASSLGQGFAEDEQFFGPGTRLTVL.

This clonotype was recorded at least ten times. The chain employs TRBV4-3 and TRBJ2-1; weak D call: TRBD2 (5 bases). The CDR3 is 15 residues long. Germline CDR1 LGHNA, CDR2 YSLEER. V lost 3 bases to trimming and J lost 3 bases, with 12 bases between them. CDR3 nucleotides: TGCGCCAGCAGCCAGACGGGGTTGGACTACAATGAGCAGTTCTTC. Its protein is CASSQTGLDYNEQFF.

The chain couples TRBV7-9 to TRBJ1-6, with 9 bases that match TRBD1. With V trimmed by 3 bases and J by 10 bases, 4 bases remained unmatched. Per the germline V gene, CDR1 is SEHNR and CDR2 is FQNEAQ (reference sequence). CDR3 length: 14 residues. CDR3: CASSLTGTGSPLHF. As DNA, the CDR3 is TGTGCCAGCAGCTTGACAGGGACAGGGTCACCCCTCCACTTT.

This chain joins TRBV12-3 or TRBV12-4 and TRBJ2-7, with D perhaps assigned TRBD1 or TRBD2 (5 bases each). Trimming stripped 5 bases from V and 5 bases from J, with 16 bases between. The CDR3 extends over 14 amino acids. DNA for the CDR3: TGTGCCAGCAGTCTTCCTGGGACGTCCAACGAGCAGTACTTC. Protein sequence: CASSLPGTSNEQYF.

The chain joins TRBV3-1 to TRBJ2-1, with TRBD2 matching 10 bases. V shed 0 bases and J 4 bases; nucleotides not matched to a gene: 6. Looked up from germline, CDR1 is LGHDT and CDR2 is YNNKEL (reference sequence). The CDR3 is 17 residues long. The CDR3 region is CASSQDPLAGEYNEQFF. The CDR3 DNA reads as TGTGCCAGCAGCCAAGACCCCCTAGCGGGAGAGTACAATGAGCAGTTCTTC.

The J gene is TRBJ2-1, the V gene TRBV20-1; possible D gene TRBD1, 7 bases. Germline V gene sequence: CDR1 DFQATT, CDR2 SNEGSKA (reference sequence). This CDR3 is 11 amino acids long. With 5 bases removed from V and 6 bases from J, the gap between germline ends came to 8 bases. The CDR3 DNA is TGCAGTGCTCAGGGGGGCAATGAGCAGTTCTTC. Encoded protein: CSAQGGNEQFF.

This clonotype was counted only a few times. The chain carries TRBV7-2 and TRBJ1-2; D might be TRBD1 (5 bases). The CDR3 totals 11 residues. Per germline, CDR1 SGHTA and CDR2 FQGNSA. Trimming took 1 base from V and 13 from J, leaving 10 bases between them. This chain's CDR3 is CASSLGPRVTF. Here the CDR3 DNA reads TGTGCCAGCAGCTTAGGACCCAGGGTCACCTTC.

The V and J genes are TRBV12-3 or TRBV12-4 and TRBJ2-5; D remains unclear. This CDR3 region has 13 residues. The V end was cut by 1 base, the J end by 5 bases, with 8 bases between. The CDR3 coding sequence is TGTGCCAGCAGTTTAGAGGATCGGGAGACCCAGTACTTC. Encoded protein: CASSLEDRETQYF.

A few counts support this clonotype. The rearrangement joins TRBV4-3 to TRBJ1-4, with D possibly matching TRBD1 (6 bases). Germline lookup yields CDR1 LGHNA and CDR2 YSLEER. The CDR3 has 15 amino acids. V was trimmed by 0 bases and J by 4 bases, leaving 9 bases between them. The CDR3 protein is CASSQDGGRNEKLFF. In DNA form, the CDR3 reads TGCGCCAGCAGCCAAGATGGGGGCCGTAATGAAAAACTGTTTTTT.

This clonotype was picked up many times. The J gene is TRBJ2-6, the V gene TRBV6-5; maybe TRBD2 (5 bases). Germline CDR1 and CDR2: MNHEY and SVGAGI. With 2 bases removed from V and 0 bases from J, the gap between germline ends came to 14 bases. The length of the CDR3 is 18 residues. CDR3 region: CASSYTSGRDSGANVLTF. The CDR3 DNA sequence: TGTGCCAGCAGTTACACATCGGGTCGGGACTCTGGGGCCAACGTCCTGACTTTC.

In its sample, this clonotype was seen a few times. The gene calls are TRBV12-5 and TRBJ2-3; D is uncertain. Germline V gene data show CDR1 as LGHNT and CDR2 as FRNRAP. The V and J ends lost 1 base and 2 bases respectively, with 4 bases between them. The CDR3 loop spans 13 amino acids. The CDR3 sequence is CASGLGNTDTQYF. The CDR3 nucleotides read TGTGCTAGTGGTTTGGGGAACACAGATACGCAGTATTTT.

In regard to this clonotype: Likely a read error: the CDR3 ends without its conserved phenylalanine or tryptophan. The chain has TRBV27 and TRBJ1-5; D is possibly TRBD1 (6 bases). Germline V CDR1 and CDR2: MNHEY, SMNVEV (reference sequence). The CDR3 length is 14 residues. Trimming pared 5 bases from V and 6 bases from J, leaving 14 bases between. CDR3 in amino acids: CASSPGHVSQPQHC. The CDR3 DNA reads TGTGCCAGCAGTCCGGGACACGTCAGTCAGCCCCAGCATTGT.

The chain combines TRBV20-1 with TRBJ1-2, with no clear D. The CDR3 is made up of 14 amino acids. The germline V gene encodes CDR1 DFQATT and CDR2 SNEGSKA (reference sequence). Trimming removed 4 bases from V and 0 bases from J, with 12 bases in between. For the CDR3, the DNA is TGCAGTGCTACCCCAACACCTACTAACTATGGCTACACCTTC. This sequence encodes CSATPTPTNYGYTF.

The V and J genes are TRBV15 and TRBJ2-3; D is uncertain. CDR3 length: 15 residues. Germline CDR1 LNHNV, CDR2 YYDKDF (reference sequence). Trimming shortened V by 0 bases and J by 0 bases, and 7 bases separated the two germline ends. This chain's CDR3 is CATSRDGYSTDTQYF. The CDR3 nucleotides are TGTGCCACCAGCAGAGATGGGTATAGCACAGATACGCAGTATTTT.

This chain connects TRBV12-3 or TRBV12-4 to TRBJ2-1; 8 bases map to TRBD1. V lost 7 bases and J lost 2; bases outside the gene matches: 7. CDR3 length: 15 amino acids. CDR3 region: CASTYGQGTYNEQFF. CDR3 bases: TGTGCCAGCACTTACGGACAGGGAACCTACAATGAGCAGTTCTTC.

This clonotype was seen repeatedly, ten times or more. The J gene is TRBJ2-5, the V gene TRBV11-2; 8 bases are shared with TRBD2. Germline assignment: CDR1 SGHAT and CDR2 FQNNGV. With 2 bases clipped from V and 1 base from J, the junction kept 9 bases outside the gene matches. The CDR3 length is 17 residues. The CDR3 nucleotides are TGTGCCAGCAGCTTAAGTCGGGCGGGGGGAACCCAAGAGACCCAGTACTTC. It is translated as CASSLSRAGGTQETQYF.

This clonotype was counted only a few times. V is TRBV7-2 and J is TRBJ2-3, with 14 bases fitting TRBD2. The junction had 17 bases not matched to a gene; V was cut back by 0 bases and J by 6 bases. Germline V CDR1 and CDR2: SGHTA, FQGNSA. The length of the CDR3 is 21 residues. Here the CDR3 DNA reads TGTGCCAGCAGCTTAGCGACGGGACTTCTCGGACTAGCGGGGGGCCTTGATACGCAGTATTTT. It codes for CASSLATGLLGLAGGLDTQYF.